This T cell receptor beta chain was sequenced for a study of Ad26.COV2.S vaccination and SARS-CoV-2 variants. Study-wide context: Into the muscle, Ad26.COV2.S was dosed once or twice, 56 days apart.

Trimming stripped 3 bases from V and 2 bases from J, with 11 bases between. This CDR3 region has 15 residues. The germline gives CDR1 LNHDA, CDR2 SQIVND (reference sequence). Notes on the study in general: Measurement of non-spike TCR breadth gave similar results in vaccine and placebo recipients.

The treatment here: roughly 18 received Ad26.COV2.S at low or high dose, single or two shots; about five received placebo; per-sample allocation not given. Sample collection was performed on day 63 after the first vaccine or placebo injection. TCRdb's copy holds only in-frame clones and misses some; the assay was immunoSEQ multiplex PCR. The table lists about half a million clones, roughly nine tenths of them singletons, with around 1.8% in the top ten. As for this clone: Its cognate antigen is unknown.

V gene TRBV19 combines with J gene TRBJ1-5; no firm D call. This specimen was peripheral blood, taken in a trial of Ad26.COV2.S vaccine versus placebo. The TCR sequence derives from a person aged 18-65 years who received the Ad26.COV2.S COVID-19 vaccine or a placebo. The CDR3 nucleotides are TGTGCCAGTAGTATCTCCTGGGCCCGCAATCAGCCCCAGCATTTT. Amino acids: CASSISWARNQPQHF. The full variable domain, with the rest looked up from reference TRBV19 and TRBJ1-5, is DGGITQSPKYLFRKEGQNVTLSCEQNLNHDAMYWYRQDPGQGLRLIYYSQIVNDFQKGDIAEGYSVSREKKESFPLTVTSAQKNPTAFYLCASSISWARNQPQHFGDGTRLSIL.